These 28 T cell receptor beta chains were all obtained from the same sample, sequenced in a study of a mutant IDH1 vaccine in newly diagnosed glioma. These receptors have no identified antigens. TCRdb's table, derived via immunoSEQ multiplex PCR, lists solely in-frame clones and lacks some. The sample has approximately 47,000 clones, approximately 90% seen once. The sample's time point: week 35, safety follow-up. Vaccinated patients received 300 ug of mutant IDH1 20-mer peptide per dose, with topical imiquimod. This specimen consisted of PBMCs, obtained from a glioma patient whose treatment included an IDH1 peptide vaccine. Every receptor here comes from a woman between 40 and 55 years old with glioma.

This chain joins TRBV18 and TRBJ2-3; 10 bases fit TRBD2. The germline V gene encodes CDR1 KGHSH and CDR2 LQKENI. Losses at the gene ends were 3 bases for V and 5 bases for J; bases not matched to a gene: 11. There are 17 residues in the CDR3. The CDR3 is CASSPGRERGGRDTQYF. CDR3 DNA: TGTGCCAGCTCACCGGGAAGGGAGCGGGGGGGCCGAGATACGCAGTATTTT.

The rearrangement uses TRBV2 and TRBJ1-5; 7 nucleotides match TRBD1. The trim removed 6 bases at V and 0 bases at J, leaving 5 bases unmatched. This CDR3 is built from 15 residues. Germline V lookup: CDR1 SNHLY, CDR2 FYNNEI. CDR3 region: CASRRDRVSNQPQHF. The CDR3 DNA reads TGTGCCAGCAGGAGAGACAGGGTTAGCAATCAGCCCCAGCATTTT.

This chain links TRBV4-1 with TRBJ2-4, with 7 bases fitting TRBD1. This CDR3 comprises 15 residues. The germline V gene has CDR1 MGHRA and CDR2 YSYEKL. Trimming took 2 bases from V and 8 from J; bases not matched to a gene: 9. CDR3 in DNA: TGCGCCAGCAGCCAACAGACAGGGTCATGGGACATTCAGTACTTC. This translates into CASSQQTGSWDIQYF.

This chain connects TRBV27 to TRBJ1-1; D might be TRBD1 (6 bases). Germline assignment: CDR1 MNHEY and CDR2 SMNVEV (reference sequence). The CDR3 totals 15 residues. V gave up 2 bases and J gave up 6 bases, with 16 bases separating them. CDR3 protein: CASSLGWGARSEAFF. CDR3 coding DNA: TGTGCCAGCAGTTTAGGGTGGGGGGCGCGGTCTGAAGCTTTCTTT.

The V gene is TRBV4-2, the J gene TRBJ2-7, with 10 bases aligning to TRBD1. V dropped 6 bases and J dropped 6; count of bases not matched to a gene: 8. The germline CDR1 and CDR2 sequences are LGHNA and YNFKEQ. The CDR3 runs to 14 residues. The CDR3 region is CASRSGQGSAEQYF. CDR3 DNA: TGTGCCAGCAGATCGGGACAGGGGTCGGCCGAGCAGTACTTC.

The chain recombines TRBV18 with TRBJ2-7; tentative D call: TRBD1 (7 bases). Trimming stripped 3 bases from V and 3 bases from J, with 27 bases between. CDR1 is KGHSH, CDR2 LQKENI, per germline. There are 19 residues in the CDR3. DNA of the CDR3: TGTGCCAGCTCACCGGGACCAGGGGGAGGTGGGTCAGGCGGCTACGAGCAGTACTTC. Translation: CASSPGPGGGGSGGYEQYF.

The chain uses TRBV9 and TRBJ1-2; 9 nucleotides match TRBD1. The CDR3 sequence is 14 residues long. J lost 8 bases, V lost 2 bases, and 7 bases had no gene match. Germline CDR1 reads SGDLS; CDR2 reads YYNGEE. Written as DNA, the CDR3 is TGTGCCAGCAGCGTGGGACAGGGAGGAAAGGGCTACACCTTC. Protein: CASSVGQGGKGYTF.

The chain carries TRBV7-9 and TRBJ1-4, with a tentative D call TRBD1 (5 bases). V was trimmed by 1 base and J by 7 bases, leaving 13 bases between them. The CDR3 totals 15 residues. Germline lookup yields CDR1 SEHNR and CDR2 FQNEAQ (reference sequence). CDR3 DNA: TGTGCCAGCAGCTTAGGGGGACCTTCAGGTGAAAAACTGTTTTTT. It translates to CASSLGGPSGEKLFF.

Only one count was recorded for this clone. The V gene is TRBV5-8, the J gene TRBJ2-2; perhaps TRBD2 as D (6 bases). Germline CDR1 is SGHTS and CDR2 is YDEGEE. The CDR3 is 17 residues long. V lost 0 bases and J 4 bases, leaving 16 bases between the germline ends. The CDR3 is CASSLELGGRGTGELFF. The CDR3 DNA reads TGTGCCAGCAGCTTGGAGCTGGGGGGTCGGGGCACCGGGGAGCTGTTTTTT.

The chain employs TRBV7-8 and TRBJ2-1, with D perhaps TRBD1 or TRBD2 (5 bases each). The CDR3 has 16 residues. The germline CDR1 and CDR2 sequences are SGHVS and FQNEAQ. V lost 5 bases and J 5 bases, leaving 19 bases between the germline ends. The CDR3, as DNA: TGTGCCAGCAGCCAATCCCCCCGGGGACCCGACAATGAGCAGTTCTTC. Translation gives CASSQSPRGPDNEQFF.

CDR3 sequence reads: CASSYQASSTDTQYF. The CDR3 bases are TGTGCCAGCAGTTACCAGGCTTCTAGCACAGATACGCAGTATTTT. This sequence joins TRBV6-5 and TRBJ2-3, with D uncertain. The ends were cut back, 2 bases at V and 0 bases at J, with 9 bases in the middle. The CDR3 length is 15 residues. CDR1 is MNHEY and CDR2 is SVGAGI in the germline V gene.

The chain uses TRBV7-9 and TRBJ2-7; 10 nucleotides match TRBD1. The germline V gene has CDR1 SEHNR and CDR2 FQNEAQ (reference sequence). J lost 0 bases, V lost 5 bases, and 4 bases had no gene match. This CDR3 is 15 amino acids long. CDR3 region: CASSEGQGFSYEQYF. The CDR3 DNA follows: TGTGCCAGCAGCGAGGGACAGGGGTTCTCCTACGAGCAGTACTTC.

The chain carries TRBV6-1 and TRBJ2-7, with D possibly being TRBD1 (5 bases). Trimming removed 6 bases at V and 6 bases at J, with 9 bases between. Germline CDR1 MNHNS, CDR2 SASEGT. This CDR3 contains 11 residues. The DNA of the CDR3 is TGTGCCAGCAGAAGGGGTGGCGAGCAGTACTTC. Translated, it gives CASRRGGEQYF.

The rearrangement joins TRBV6-5 to TRBJ2-7; D is possibly TRBD2 (6 bases). The ends were cut back, 6 bases at V and 3 bases at J, with 12 bases in the middle. This CDR3 spans 13 amino acids. Per the germline V gene, CDR1 is MNHEY and CDR2 is SVGAGI. DNA for the CDR3: TGTGCCAGCAGACCCGGGACTGGCTACGAGCAGTACTTC. It yields the protein CASRPGTGYEQYF.

The chain links TRBV18 to TRBJ2-3; D is uncertain. The germline V gene has CDR1 KGHSH and CDR2 LQKENI. V was pared by 5 bases and J by 1 base, with 13 bases between. CDR3 length equals 15 residues. The CDR3 nucleotides read TGTGCCAGCTCAGCAAATAAAGGTGGCACAGATACGCAGTATTTT. It is translated as CASSANKGGTDTQYF.

V and J are TRBV7-8 and TRBJ2-7; maybe TRBD1 (5 bases). From germline, CDR1 is SGHVS and CDR2 FQNEAQ. Trimming removed 7 bases from V and 7 bases from J, with 17 bases in between. CDR3 length: 13 residues. In DNA form, the CDR3 reads TGTGCCAGCAAGATTAGGGGAAAAAGGGAGCAGTACTTC. It translates to CASKIRGKREQYF.

The chain links TRBV5-1 to TRBJ1-4; 7 nucleotides agree with TRBD1. This CDR3 region has 15 residues. Germline loops: CDR1 SGHRS, CDR2 YFSETQ. Germline trimming cut 6 bases from V and 8 bases from J; bases unmatched to any gene: 13. The CDR3 loop is CASTPSAGGNEKLFF. The CDR3 bases are TGCGCCAGCACCCCCTCGGCAGGGGGAAACGAAAAACTGTTTTTT.

This clone was recorded once. This rearrangement joins TRBV4-3 to TRBJ2-2, with D uncertain. Trimming pared 1 base from V and 4 bases from J, leaving 7 bases between. This CDR3 spans 14 amino acids. CDR1 is LGHNA, CDR2 YSLEER, per germline. This CDR3 reads CASSQGVSTGELFF. The CDR3 bases are TGCGCCAGCAGCCAAGGGGTCAGCACCGGGGAGCTGTTTTTT.

There are a few counts of this clone. The V and J genes are TRBV11-2 and TRBJ2-2; the D call may be TRBD1 or TRBD2 (5 bases each). This CDR3 is 14 amino acids long. Germline values: CDR1 SGHAT, CDR2 FQNNGV. V lost 2 bases and J lost 7, with 11 bases in between. CDR3 DNA sequence: TGTGCCAGCAGCTTACAAGGGGAGAGCGGGGAGCTGTTTTTT. Translated, it gives CASSLQGESGELFF. Drawing the rest from reference TRBV11-2 and TRBJ2-2, the complete variable domain is EAGVAQSPRYKIIEKRQSVAFWCNPISGHATLYWYQQILGQGPKLLIQFQNNGVVDDSQLPKDRFSAERLKGVDSTLKIQPAKLEDSAVYLCASSLQGESGELFFGEGSRLTVL.

The V and J genes are TRBV14 and TRBJ1-4; D not resolved. CDR1 and CDR2 (germline): SGHDN, FVKESK. The V end was cut by 2 bases, the J end by 3 bases, with 19 bases between. The CDR3 totals 18 residues. CDR3 sequence: CASSQTSDEGLANEKLFF. CDR3 in DNA: TGTGCCAGCAGCCAAACCTCAGATGAGGGCTTGGCTAATGAAAAACTGTTTTTT.

The chain is built from TRBV4-3 and TRBJ2-7; the match to TRBD2 covers 11 bases. After removal of 1 base from V and 4 bases from J, the junction contained 6 bases not matched to a gene. Germline CDR1 and CDR2: LGHNA and YSLEER. The CDR3 covers 16 residues. This CDR3 reads CASSQGLAGRHYEQYF. The DNA for the CDR3 is TGCGCCAGCAGCCAAGGACTAGCGGGGAGACATTACGAGCAGTACTTC.

The chain employs TRBV4-1 and TRBJ1-1; 10 bases line up with TRBD1. V lost 2 bases and J lost 10; bases outside the gene matches: 19. Germline CDR1 reads MGHRA; CDR2 reads YSYEKL. The CDR3 sequence is 18 residues long. CDR3 amino acids: CASSQNPPTGTGDSVAFF. CDR3 nucleotide sequence: TGCGCCAGCAGCCAAAACCCGCCCACCGGGACAGGGGACTCGGTAGCTTTCTTT.

This sequence joins TRBV7-2 and TRBJ2-7, with TRBD2 identical over 13 bases. V gave up 1 base and J gave up 7 bases; unmatched junction bases: 4. Germline V gene data show CDR1 as SGHTA and CDR2 as FQGNSA. The CDR3 runs 15 residues. Written as DNA, the CDR3 is TGTGCCAGCAGCTTAGTACTAGCGGGAGGGTGGGAGCAGTACTTC. Protein product: CASSLVLAGGWEQYF.

The gene calls are TRBV7-8 and TRBJ1-1; 8 nucleotides line up with TRBD1. The CDR3 length is 15 residues. J gave up 5 bases and V 0 bases, and 5 bases lay outside the gene matches. CDR1 is SGHVS and CDR2 is FQNEAQ in the germline V gene. DNA of the CDR3: TGTGCCAGCAGCTTAGCTTCAGGGGGCGGAACTGAAGCTTTCTTT. The encoded protein is CASSLASGGGTEAFF. Variable domain in full (rest from reference TRBV7-8 and TRBJ1-1): GAGVSQSPRYKVAKRGQDVALRCDPISGHVSLFWYQQALGQGPEFLTYFQNEAQLDKSGLPSDRFFAERPEGSVSTLKIQRTQQEDSAVYLCASSLASGGGTEAFFGQGTRLTVV.

The genes are TRBV5-1 and TRBJ1-5, with TRBD1 matching 7 bases. The CDR3 is made up of 21 amino acids. V gave up 0 bases and J gave up 1 base; unmatched junction bases: 19. Germline loops: CDR1 SGHRS, CDR2 YFSETQ. The DNA of the CDR3 is TGCGCCAGCAGCTTGGCAGGTTTTGGTGACAGGGTTGGCAGAAGCAATCAGCCCCAGCATTTT. This codes for CASSLAGFGDRVGRSNQPQHF.

J is TRBJ1-1 and V is TRBV5-1; D is possibly TRBD1 (5 bases). V shed 1 base and J shed 10 bases, with 17 bases lying between them. Germline loops: CDR1 SGHRS, CDR2 YFSETQ. CDR3 size: 14 residues. The DNA of the CDR3 is TGCGCCAGCAGCTTGACCGGGACCCCGTCGACAGCTTTCTTT. Its protein product is CASSLTGTPSTAFF.

CDR3 in DNA: TGCGCCAGCAGCCAAGTTAGCACCAAAAACATTCAGTACTTC. Its translation is CASSQVSTKNIQYF. This sequence joins TRBV4-1 and TRBJ2-4; D not resolved. Germline CDR1 and CDR2: MGHRA and YSYEKL. The germline V and J ends were trimmed by 1 base and 2 bases, with 6 bases remaining between them. This CDR3 has 14 amino acids.

The chain has TRBV5-1 and TRBJ2-2; 11 nucleotides match TRBD2. Germline V CDR1 and CDR2: SGHRS, YFSETQ. The CDR3 runs to 17 residues. The V segment lost 1 base and the J segment 5 bases; nucleotides outside the gene matches: 7. The CDR3 nucleotides are TGCGCCAGCAGCTTGATTTCGGGACTAGCGGCTACCGGGGAGCTGTTTTTT. Translated: CASSLISGLAATGELFF.